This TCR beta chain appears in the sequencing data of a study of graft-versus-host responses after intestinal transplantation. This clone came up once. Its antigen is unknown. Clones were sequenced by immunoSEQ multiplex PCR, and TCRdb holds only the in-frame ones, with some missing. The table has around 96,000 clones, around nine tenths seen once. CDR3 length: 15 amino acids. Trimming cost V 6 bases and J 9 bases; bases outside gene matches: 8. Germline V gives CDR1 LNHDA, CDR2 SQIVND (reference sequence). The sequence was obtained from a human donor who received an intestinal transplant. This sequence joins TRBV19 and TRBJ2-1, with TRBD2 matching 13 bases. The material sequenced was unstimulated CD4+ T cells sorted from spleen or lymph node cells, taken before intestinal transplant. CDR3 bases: TGTGCCAGTAGGGGACTAGCGGGAAACGATGGTGAGCAGTTCTTC. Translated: CASRGLAGNDGEQFF.